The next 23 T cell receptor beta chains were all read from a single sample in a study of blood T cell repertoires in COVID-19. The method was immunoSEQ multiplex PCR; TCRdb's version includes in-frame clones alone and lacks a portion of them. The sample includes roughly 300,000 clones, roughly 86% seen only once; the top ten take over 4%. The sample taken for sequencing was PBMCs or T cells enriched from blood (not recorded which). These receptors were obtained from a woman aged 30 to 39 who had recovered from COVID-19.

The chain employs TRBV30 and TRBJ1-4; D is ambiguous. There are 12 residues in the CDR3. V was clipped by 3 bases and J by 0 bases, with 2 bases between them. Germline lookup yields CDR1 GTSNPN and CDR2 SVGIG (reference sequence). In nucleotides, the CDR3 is TGTGCCTGGAGCTCAACTAATGAAAAACTGTTTTTT. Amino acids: CAWSSTNEKLFF.

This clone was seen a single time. The chain's CDR3 is CASSWGQRNTEAFF. Here the CDR3 DNA reads TGTGCCAGTAGTTGGGGACAGCGGAACACTGAAGCTTTCTTT. The chain is built from TRBV19 and TRBJ1-1; 7 nucleotides agree with TRBD1. Germline V gene data show CDR1 as LNHDA and CDR2 as SQIVND (reference sequence). V shed 5 bases, J shed 1 base, and the junction held 4 bases outside the gene matches. This CDR3 comprises 14 residues.

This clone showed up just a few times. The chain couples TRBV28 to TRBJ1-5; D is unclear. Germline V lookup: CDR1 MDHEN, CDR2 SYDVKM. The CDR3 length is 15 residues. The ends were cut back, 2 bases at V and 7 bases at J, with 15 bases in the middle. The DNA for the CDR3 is TGTGCCAGCAGTTTAGCTCGGGGAGACGGGCAGCCCCAGCATTTT. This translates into CASSLARGDGQPQHF.

The CDR3 is CASSLGQWNSPLHF. CDR3 DNA: TGTGCCAGCAGTTTGGGGCAGTGGAATTCACCCCTCCACTTT. The rearrangement links TRBV27 to TRBJ1-6, with D tentatively TRBD1 (5 bases). The CDR3 has 14 residues. Germline CDR1 is MNHEY and CDR2 is SMNVEV (reference sequence). V lost 3 bases, J lost 7 bases, and 10 bases lay in between.

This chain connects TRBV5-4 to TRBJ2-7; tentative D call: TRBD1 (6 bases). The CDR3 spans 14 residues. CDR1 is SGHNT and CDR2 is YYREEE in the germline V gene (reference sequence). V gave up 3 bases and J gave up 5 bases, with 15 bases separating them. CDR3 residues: CASSSRGSRNEQYF. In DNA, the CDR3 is TGTGCCAGCAGCTCAAGGGGGAGTCGGAACGAGCAGTACTTC.

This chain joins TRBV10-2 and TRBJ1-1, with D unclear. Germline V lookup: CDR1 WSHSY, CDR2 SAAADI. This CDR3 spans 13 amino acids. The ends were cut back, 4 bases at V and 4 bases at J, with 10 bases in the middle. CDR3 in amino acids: CASSGQVTTEAFF. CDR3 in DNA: TGCGCCAGCAGTGGACAAGTTACCACTGAAGCTTTCTTT.

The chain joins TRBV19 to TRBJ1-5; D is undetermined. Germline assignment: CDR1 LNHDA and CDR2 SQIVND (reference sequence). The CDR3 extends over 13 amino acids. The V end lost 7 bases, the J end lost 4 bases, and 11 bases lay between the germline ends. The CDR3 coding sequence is TGTGCCAGTAATGGGCAGGTTAATCAGCCCCAGCATTTT. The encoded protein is CASNGQVNQPQHF.

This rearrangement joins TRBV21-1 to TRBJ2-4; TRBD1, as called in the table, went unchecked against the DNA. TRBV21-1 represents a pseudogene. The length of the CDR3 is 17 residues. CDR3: CASSKVVSEGVKNIQYF. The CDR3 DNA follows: TGTGCCAGCAGCAAAGTTGTCAGTGAAGGGGTCAAAAACATTCAGTACTTC.

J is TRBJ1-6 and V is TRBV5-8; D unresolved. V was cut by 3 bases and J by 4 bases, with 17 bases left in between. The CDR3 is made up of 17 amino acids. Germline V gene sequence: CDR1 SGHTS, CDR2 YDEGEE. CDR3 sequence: CASSSLHDSAYNSPLHF. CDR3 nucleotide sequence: TGTGCCAGCAGCTCATTACACGACTCTGCTTATAATTCACCCCTCCACTTT.

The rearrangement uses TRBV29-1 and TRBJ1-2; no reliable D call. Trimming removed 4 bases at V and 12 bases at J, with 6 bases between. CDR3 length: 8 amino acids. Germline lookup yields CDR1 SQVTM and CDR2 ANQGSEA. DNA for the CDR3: TGCAGCGTTGGACTCCACACCTTC. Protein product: CSVGLHTF.

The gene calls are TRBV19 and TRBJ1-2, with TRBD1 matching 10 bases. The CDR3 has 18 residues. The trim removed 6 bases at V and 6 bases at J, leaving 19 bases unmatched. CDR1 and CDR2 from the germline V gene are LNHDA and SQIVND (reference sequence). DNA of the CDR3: TGTGCCAGTAGCCCAACCGGGACAGGGGCGGTAGAGGGGCATGGCTACACCTTC. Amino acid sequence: CASSPTGTGAVEGHGYTF.

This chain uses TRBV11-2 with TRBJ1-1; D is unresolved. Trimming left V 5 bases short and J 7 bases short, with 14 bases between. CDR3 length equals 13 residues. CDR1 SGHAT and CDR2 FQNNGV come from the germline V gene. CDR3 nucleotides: TGTGCCAGCAGCCGTAATCTTTTAAATGAAGCTTTCTTT. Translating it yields CASSRNLLNEAFF.

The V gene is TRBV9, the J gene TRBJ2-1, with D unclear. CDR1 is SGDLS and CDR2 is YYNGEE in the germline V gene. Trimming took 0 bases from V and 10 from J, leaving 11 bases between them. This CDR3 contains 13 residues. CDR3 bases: TGTGCCAGCAGCGTAGGAGTCAACTTAGAGCAGTTCTTC. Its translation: CASSVGVNLEQFF.

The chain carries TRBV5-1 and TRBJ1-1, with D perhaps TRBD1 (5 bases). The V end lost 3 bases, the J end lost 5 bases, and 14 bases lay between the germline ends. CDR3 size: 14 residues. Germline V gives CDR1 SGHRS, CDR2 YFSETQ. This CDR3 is CASSSDNIRTEAFF. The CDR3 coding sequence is TGCGCCAGCAGCTCGGACAACATACGGACTGAAGCTTTCTTT. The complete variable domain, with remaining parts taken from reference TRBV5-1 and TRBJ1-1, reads KAGVTQTPRYLIKTRGQQVTLSCSPISGHRSVSWYQQTPGQGLQFLFEYFSETQRNKGNFPGRFSGRQFSNSRSEMNVSTLELGDSALYLCASSSDNIRTEAFFGQGTRLTVV.

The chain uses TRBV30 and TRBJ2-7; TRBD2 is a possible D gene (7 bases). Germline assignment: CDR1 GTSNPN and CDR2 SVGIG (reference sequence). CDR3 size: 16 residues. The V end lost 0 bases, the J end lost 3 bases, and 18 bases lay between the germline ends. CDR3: CAWSVLGGGPYYEQYF. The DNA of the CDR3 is TGTGCCTGGAGTGTACTAGGGGGGGGGCCTTACTACGAGCAGTACTTC.

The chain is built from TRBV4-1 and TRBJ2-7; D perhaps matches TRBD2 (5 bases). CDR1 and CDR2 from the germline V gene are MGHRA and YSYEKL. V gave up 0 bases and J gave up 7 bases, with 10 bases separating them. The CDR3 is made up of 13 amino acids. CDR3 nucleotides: TGCGCCAGCAGCCAAGAACCCGGGGTAGAGCAGTACTTC. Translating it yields CASSQEPGVEQYF.

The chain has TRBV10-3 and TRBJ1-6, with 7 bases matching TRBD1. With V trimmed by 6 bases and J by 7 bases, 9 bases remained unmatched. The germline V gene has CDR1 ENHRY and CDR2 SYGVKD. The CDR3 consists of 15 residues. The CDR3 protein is CAIRFDRVENSPLHF. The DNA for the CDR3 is TGTGCCATCAGGTTCGACAGGGTGGAAAATTCACCCCTCCACTTT.

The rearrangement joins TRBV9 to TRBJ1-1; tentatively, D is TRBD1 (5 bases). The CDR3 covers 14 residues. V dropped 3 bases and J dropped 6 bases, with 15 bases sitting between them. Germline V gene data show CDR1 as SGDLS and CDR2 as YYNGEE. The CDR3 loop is CASSGQLGLAEAFF. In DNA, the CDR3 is TGTGCCAGCAGCGGTCAATTGGGGCTCGCTGAAGCTTTCTTT.

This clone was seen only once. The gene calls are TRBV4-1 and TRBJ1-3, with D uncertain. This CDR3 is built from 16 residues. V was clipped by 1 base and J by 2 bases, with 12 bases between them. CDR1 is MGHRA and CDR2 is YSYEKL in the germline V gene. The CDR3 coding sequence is TGCGCCAGCAGCCAAGTTGGGAGGGAAGCTGGAAACACCATATATTTT. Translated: CASSQVGREAGNTIYF.

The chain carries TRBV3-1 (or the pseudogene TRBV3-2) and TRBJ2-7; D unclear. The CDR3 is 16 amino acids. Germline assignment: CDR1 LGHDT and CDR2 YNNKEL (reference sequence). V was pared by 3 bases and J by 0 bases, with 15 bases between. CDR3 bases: TGTGCCAGCAGCCAGGCCTCCGAGCGCCGCTCCTACGAGCAGTACTTC. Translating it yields CASSQASERRSYEQYF.

CDR3 bases: TGTGCCTGGATTTTCGGGACACTGAACACTGAAGCTTTCTTT. This encodes CAWIFGTLNTEAFF. V and J are TRBV30 and TRBJ1-1, with D possibly matching TRBD1 (6 bases). Germline lookup yields CDR1 GTSNPN and CDR2 SVGIG (reference sequence). The CDR3 loop spans 14 amino acids. Trimming pared 4 bases from V and 0 bases from J, leaving 12 bases between.

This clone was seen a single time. The CDR3 nucleotides are TGTGCCAGCTCACCAAGGGGGGGTGATAGCTCCTATAATTCACCCCTCCACTTT. The encoded protein is CASSPRGGDSSYNSPLHF. The V gene is TRBV18, the J gene TRBJ1-6, with D possibly matching TRBD1 (6 bases). V lost 2 bases and J 0 bases, leaving 14 bases between the germline ends. CDR1 is KGHSH, CDR2 LQKENI, per germline. The CDR3 runs to 18 residues.

The CDR3 here is CASSLGSTRGHGYTF. CDR3 coding DNA: TGTGCCAGCAGCTTAGGTTCGACGCGGGGACATGGCTACACCTTC. The V gene is TRBV7-9, the J gene TRBJ1-2; possibly TRBD1 for D (5 bases). The ends were cut back, 1 base at V and 6 bases at J, with 15 bases in the middle. The germline V gene has CDR1 SEHNR and CDR2 FQNEAQ (reference sequence). The CDR3 extends over 15 amino acids.